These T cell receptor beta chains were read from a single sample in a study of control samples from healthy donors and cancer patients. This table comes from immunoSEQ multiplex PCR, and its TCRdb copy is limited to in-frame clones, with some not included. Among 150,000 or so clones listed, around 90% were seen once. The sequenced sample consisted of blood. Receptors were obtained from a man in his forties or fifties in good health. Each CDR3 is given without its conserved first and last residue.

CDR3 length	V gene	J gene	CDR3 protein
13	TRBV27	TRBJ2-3	ASSRGREFTDTQY
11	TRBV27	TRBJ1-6	ASRSGVDSPLH
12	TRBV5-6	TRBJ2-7	ASTWAGVPYEQY
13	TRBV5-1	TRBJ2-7	ASSVTGDLSYEQY
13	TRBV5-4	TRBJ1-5	ASQVNPYSNQPQH
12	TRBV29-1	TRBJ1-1	SVSTPGRNTEAF
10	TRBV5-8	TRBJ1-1	ASSRSATEAF
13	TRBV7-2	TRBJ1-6	ASSSSGVFYSPLH
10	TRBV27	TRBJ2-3	ASSFRYDTQY
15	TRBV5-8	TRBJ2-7	ASTRGLAGRLSYEQY
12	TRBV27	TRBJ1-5	ASSLWGGNQPQH
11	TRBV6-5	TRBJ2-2	ASTVDRGGELF
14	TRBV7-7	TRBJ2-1	ASSLASGGAYNEQF
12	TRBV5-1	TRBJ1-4	ASSPDRGTEKLF
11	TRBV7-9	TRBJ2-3	ASSLRNSDTQY
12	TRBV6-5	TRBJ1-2	ASTFRTGASGYT
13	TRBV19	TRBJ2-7	ASRGTRGIIGEQY
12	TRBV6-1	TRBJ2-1	ASSEWTTPNEQF
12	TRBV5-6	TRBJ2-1	ASSRGAGYNEQF
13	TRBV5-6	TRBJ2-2	ASSWKVGPTGELF
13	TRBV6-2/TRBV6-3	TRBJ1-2	ASSYGTGFHYGYT
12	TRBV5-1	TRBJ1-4	ASSPQTGDEKLF
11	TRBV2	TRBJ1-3	ASSVEPKNTIY
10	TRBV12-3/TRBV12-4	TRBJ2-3	ASSFYTDTQY
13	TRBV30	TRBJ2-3	AWSAGARSTDTQY
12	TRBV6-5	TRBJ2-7	ASSYDRGSYEQY
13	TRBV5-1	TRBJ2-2	ASRETSLNTGELF
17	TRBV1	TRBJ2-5	TSSPTRLAGAGGRETQY
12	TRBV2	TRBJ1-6	ASWTGPINSPLH
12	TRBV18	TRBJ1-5	ASSPGGGNQPQH
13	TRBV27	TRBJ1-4	ASSARDRSNEKLF
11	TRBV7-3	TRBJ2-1	ASSLTPSAEQF
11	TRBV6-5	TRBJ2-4	AIQDRVKNIQY
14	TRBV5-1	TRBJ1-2	ASSLWRSLDRSGYT
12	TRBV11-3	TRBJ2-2	ASSLTERTGELF
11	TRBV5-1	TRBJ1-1	ASSLRESAEAF
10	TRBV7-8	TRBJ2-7	ASSLVGDEQY
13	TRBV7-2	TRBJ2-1	ASSTGTILYNEQF
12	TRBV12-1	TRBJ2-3	ASSFDRSTDTQY
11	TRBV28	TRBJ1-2	ASSLLIGGGYT
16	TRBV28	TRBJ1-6	ASINERDRVLANSPLH
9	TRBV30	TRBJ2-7	ATEATYEQY
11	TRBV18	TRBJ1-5	ASSPDRAQPQH
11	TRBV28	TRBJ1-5	ASSDRGRQPQH
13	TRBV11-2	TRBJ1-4	ASSMTGAVGEKLF